The following is a TCR beta chain sequence with its context. Losses at the gene ends were 1 base for V and 1 base for J; bases not matched to a gene: 2. Germline loops: CDR1 SGHRS, CDR2 YFSETQ. The CDR3 is made up of 15 amino acids. In the study's own analysis: Reference gene primer amplification gave estimated nucleated cell counts. Some clones are missing from TCRdb's copy, which holds only in-frame ones; the method was immunoSEQ multiplex PCR. The DNA was the basis for D and trimming; V, J and clone size are from that table. This repertoire shows 84,000 or so clones, 65% to 85% found once; its top ten account for around 11%. The sample belongs to a study of blood T cell repertoires in COVID-19. Study background: COVID-19 samples, acute and convalescent, were from the United States, Italy and Spain. PBMCs, B-cell-depleted T cells, or T cells were the source of the cDNA or gDNA that made up the material.

The chain is built from TRBV5-1 and TRBJ2-3; 8 bases line up with TRBD1. The sample comprised peripheral blood. The receptor comes from a man in his 70s with acute or convalescent COVID-19. CDR3 sequence (DNA): TGCGCCAGCAGCTTGCAGGGACAGGGCACAGATACGCAGTATTTT. Translating gives CASSLQGQGTDTQYF.